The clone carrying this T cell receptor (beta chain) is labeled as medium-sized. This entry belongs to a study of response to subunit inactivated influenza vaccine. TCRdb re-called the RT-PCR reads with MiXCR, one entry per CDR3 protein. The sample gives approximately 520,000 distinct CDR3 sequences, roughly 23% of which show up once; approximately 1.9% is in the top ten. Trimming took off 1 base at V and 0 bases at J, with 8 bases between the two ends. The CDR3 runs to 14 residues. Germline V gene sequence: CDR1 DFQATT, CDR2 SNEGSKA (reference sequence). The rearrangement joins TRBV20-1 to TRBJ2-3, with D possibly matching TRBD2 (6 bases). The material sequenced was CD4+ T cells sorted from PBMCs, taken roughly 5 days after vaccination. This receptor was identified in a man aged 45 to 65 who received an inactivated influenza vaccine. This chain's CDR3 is CSARGSGSTDTQYF. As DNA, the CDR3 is TGCAGTGCTAGAGGGAGCGGGAGCACAGATACGCAGTATTTT.